Below, one TCR beta chain is given with its context. As yet, its antigen is unknown. Each gene name is a mouse one. Time point of the sample: mouse harvest day 14 after allogeneic transplant. Each mouse received 10^7 T-cell-depleted marrow cells plus 10^6 splenic CD5+ T cells by tail vein. This mouse GVHD model was MHC-mismatched B6 to BALB/c, profiled day 7 or 14. This sample is part of a study of tissue T cells after allogeneic stem cell transplantation. Overall study results and limits: Across patients, clones rarely overlapped, yet motif clusters were shared tissue-specifically.

Assay used: immunoSEQ multiplex PCR; TCRdb lists only in-frame clones, some missing. The table lists over 1,100 clones, approximately 50% of them singletons. This sequence was found in a female BALB/c mouse given C57BL/6 T cells with graft-versus-host disease after an allogeneic hematopoietic cell transplant. Sample: liver tissue.

The sequenced part of the CDR3 DNA is TGTGCCAGCAGCCCTCGGGGCACAGAAGTCTTC. This codes for CASSPRGTEVF. The entire CDR3 sequence reads CASSPRGTEVFF. V and J are TRBV4 and TRBJ1-1; D is unclear. The read halts 1 residue ahead of the CDR3 end, with the missing end drawn from the germline J gene. V shed 5 bases and J shed 4 bases, with 8 bases lying between them. The CDR3 has 12 amino acids. Looked up from germline, CDR1 is LGHDT and CDR2 is YNNKQL (reference sequence). Full variable domain (outside the CDR3, taken from reference TRBV4 and TRBJ1-1): ETAVFQTPNYHVTQVGNEVSFNCKQTLGHDTMYWYKQDSKKLLKIMFSYNNKQLIVNETVPRRFSPQSSDKAHLNLRIKSVEPEDSAVYLCASSPRGTEVFFGKGTRLTVV.